This T cell receptor (beta chain) is drawn from a study of T cells in Graves' hyperthyroidism and ophthalmopathy. Broader study findings: Ophthalmopathy stood apart from stable hyperthyroidism in a 13 V-J model. For ophthalmopathy, model prediction preceded onset by a median approximately 6 months.

This clonotype has only a few counts. The target antigen is unknown. Since a much larger clone is just one base distant, this may be a read error. The investigators amplified TCR beta CDR3 regions from RNA transcripts. An initial round of RT-PCR targeting the TCR CDR3 relied on the HTBI primer set. Each CDR3 protein gets one entry after TCRdb re-called the multiplex PCR reads with MiXCR. The sample records 200,000 or so distinct CDR3 sequences, about 15% being singletons. Graves' hyperthyroidism is called stable when ophthalmopathy does not progress within 18 months. Hyperthyroidism, newly diagnosed and lasting under 2 months, affected patients aged 18 to 65. The CDR3 has 14 residues. Germline V gene data show CDR1 as MNHEY and CDR2 as SMNVEV (reference sequence).

Source material: blood. The chain combines TRBV27 with TRBJ2-1; TRBD1 matches at 8 bases. The J call may be wrong; the DNA end is better matched by TRBJ2-7. This clonotype was obtained from a woman aged 45-59 years with Graves' hyperthyroidism. This chain's CDR3 is CASGQGASGNEQYF. CDR3 DNA sequence: TGTGCCAGCGGCCAGGGGGCTTCGGGCAATGAGCAGTACTTC.